This is a list of T cell receptor beta chains from one sample in a study of blood T cell repertoires in COVID-19. Data came from immunoSEQ multiplex PCR; TCRdb stores just in-frame clones and leaves some out. Seen here are about 180,000 clones, around 86% observed once, and the top ten hold under 10%. The sample consisted of peripheral blood. These receptors were taken from a woman aged 65 to 85 with COVID-19, enrolled during active disease. Each CDR3 is given with its conserved first and last residue. D genes are given only for firm matches. Expanded clones are given a class, and other clones once, few, many or no size at all.

d_call: -
j_call: TRBJ2-7
v_call: TRBV10-1
clone_size: -
cdr3_nt: TGCGCCAGCAGGCGGGGACGGGTGAGCTCCTACGAGCAGTACTTC
cdr3_aa: CASRRGRVSSYEQYF

d_call: -
j_call: TRBJ2-1
v_call: TRBV7-9
clone_size: -
cdr3_nt: TGTGCCAGCAGCCGGGGTGGGAGATCCTACAATGAGCAGTTCTTC
cdr3_aa: CASSRGGRSYNEQFF

d_call: -
j_call: TRBJ2-7
v_call: TRBV15
clone_size: -
cdr3_nt: TGTGCCACCAGTATCTACGGGGGCGAGCAGTACTTC
cdr3_aa: CATSIYGGEQYF

d_call: -
j_call: TRBJ2-3
v_call: TRBV11-3
clone_size: -
cdr3_nt: TGTGCCAGCAGCTTCAGGGGCACAGATACGCAGTATTTT
cdr3_aa: CASSFRGTDTQYF

d_call: -
j_call: TRBJ2-5
v_call: TRBV3-1/TRBV3-2
clone_size: few
cdr3_nt: TGTGCCAGCAGCCCTTGGTCTAGAAAGGAGACCCAGTACTTC
cdr3_aa: CASSPWSRKETQYF

d_call: TRBD1
j_call: TRBJ1-1
v_call: TRBV6-5
clone_size: -
cdr3_nt: TGTGCCAGCAGTTTCCGACCGACAGGGGGCGGCACCGAAGCTTTCTTT
cdr3_aa: CASSFRPTGGGTEAFF

d_call: TRBD1
j_call: TRBJ1-6
v_call: TRBV11-2
clone_size: few
cdr3_nt: TGTGCCAGCAGCTTAGGGGACAGGGCAGGGGGTAATTCACCCCTCCACTTT
cdr3_aa: CASSLGDRAGGNSPLHF

d_call: TRBD1
j_call: TRBJ2-3
v_call: TRBV5-4
clone_size: once
cdr3_nt: TGTGCCAGCAGCCGAGGACAGGGGGCGATCACAGATACGCAGTATTTT
cdr3_aa: CASSRGQGAITDTQYF

d_call: -
j_call: TRBJ2-7
v_call: TRBV21-1
clone_size: -
cdr3_nt: TGTGCCAGCAGCAAATGCCCATTGGACAGGTCTGGCTACGAGCAGTACTTC
cdr3_aa: CASSKCPLDRSGYEQYF

d_call: -
j_call: TRBJ2-7
v_call: TRBV2
clone_size: -
cdr3_nt: TGTGCCAGCAGTGATAGCTCCTACGAGCAGTACTTC
cdr3_aa: CASSDSSYEQYF

d_call: -
j_call: TRBJ1-2
v_call: TRBV12-3/TRBV12-4
clone_size: -
cdr3_nt: TGTGCCAGCAGTTTATTAGCTGGCTACACCTTC
cdr3_aa: CASSLLAGYTF

d_call: TRBD1
j_call: TRBJ1-4
v_call: TRBV10-3
clone_size: -
cdr3_nt: TGTGCCATCAGTGAACGGGAGGGGGCAAACGAAAAACTGTTTTTT
cdr3_aa: CAISEREGANEKLFF

d_call: TRBD2
j_call: TRBJ2-7
v_call: TRBV11-2
clone_size: few
cdr3_nt: TGTGCCAGCAGCCGTTCCGGGACTAACCCCTCCTACGAGCAGTACTTC
cdr3_aa: CASSRSGTNPSYEQYF

d_call: -
j_call: TRBJ2-7
v_call: TRBV7-8
clone_size: -
cdr3_nt: TGTGCCAGCAGCTCCTACTACGAGCAGTACTTC
cdr3_aa: CASSSYYEQYF

d_call: -
j_call: TRBJ1-1
v_call: TRBV3-1/TRBV3-2
clone_size: -
cdr3_nt: TGTGCCAGCAGCCAAGGCGGTTTCCGCACTGAAGCTTTCTTT
cdr3_aa: CASSQGGFRTEAFF

d_call: -
j_call: TRBJ2-3
v_call: TRBV11-2
clone_size: -
cdr3_nt: TGTGCCAGCAGCTTAGGCCGACTAGGGAACACAGATACGCAGTATTTT
cdr3_aa: CASSLGRLGNTDTQYF

d_call: -
j_call: TRBJ2-1
v_call: TRBV20-1
clone_size: -
cdr3_nt: TGCAGTGCTAGTTGGGGCGGTAGTAGCTCCTACAATGAGCAGTTCTTC
cdr3_aa: CSASWGGSSSYNEQFF

d_call: -
j_call: TRBJ2-1
v_call: TRBV5-6
clone_size: -
cdr3_nt: TGTGCCAGCAGCTTGTGGCTAGCCCCTAACAAGCAGTTCTTC
cdr3_aa: CASSLWLAPNKQFF

d_call: TRBD1
j_call: TRBJ1-3
v_call: TRBV19
clone_size: -
cdr3_nt: TGTGCCAGCACAACGACAGGGAACTCTGGAAACACCATATATTTT
cdr3_aa: CASTTTGNSGNTIYF

d_call: -
j_call: TRBJ2-7
v_call: TRBV2
clone_size: few
cdr3_nt: TGTGCCAGCAAGGTTGGGGGCGGTCGCTACGAGCAGTACTTC
cdr3_aa: CASKVGGGRYEQYF

d_call: -
j_call: TRBJ2-1
v_call: TRBV30
clone_size: once
cdr3_nt: TGTGCCTGGATCCGGTTCTCCTACAATGAGCAGTTCTTC
cdr3_aa: CAWIRFSYNEQFF

d_call: TRBD2
j_call: TRBJ2-1
v_call: TRBV7-2
clone_size: -
cdr3_nt: TGTGCCAGCAGCTTGACTAGCGGGGCCTACAATGAGCAGTTCTTC
cdr3_aa: CASSLTSGAYNEQFF

d_call: TRBD1
j_call: TRBJ1-4
v_call: TRBV29-1
clone_size: once
cdr3_nt: TGCAGCGTGGGACAGGGGGCTGAAAAACTGTTTTTT
cdr3_aa: CSVGQGAEKLFF

d_call: TRBD1
j_call: TRBJ1-2
v_call: TRBV24-1
clone_size: -
cdr3_nt: TGTGCCACCAGTGATCCGGGACAGGGGTACACCTTC
cdr3_aa: CATSDPGQGYTF

d_call: TRBD1
j_call: TRBJ1-3
v_call: TRBV28
clone_size: -
cdr3_nt: TGTGCCAGCAGGGGGACAGGGACAGGAAACACCATATATTTT
cdr3_aa: CASRGTGTGNTIYF

d_call: TRBD1
j_call: TRBJ2-7
v_call: TRBV6-6
clone_size: -
cdr3_nt: TGTGCCAGCAGTCCAACGTACGACAGGGTTGGGGAGCAGTACTTC
cdr3_aa: CASSPTYDRVGEQYF

d_call: TRBD2
j_call: TRBJ2-7
v_call: TRBV28
clone_size: -
cdr3_nt: TGTGCCAGCAGTTTATGCGGACTAGAACTGGGAAACTACGAGCAGTACTTC
cdr3_aa: CASSLCGLELGNYEQYF

d_call: TRBD2
j_call: TRBJ2-2
v_call: TRBV6-2/TRBV6-3
clone_size: -
cdr3_nt: TGTGCCAGCAGCCACCGACTAGCGCCCGGGGAGCTGTTTTTT
cdr3_aa: CASSHRLAPGELFF

d_call: TRBD1
j_call: TRBJ2-1
v_call: TRBV2
clone_size: -
cdr3_nt: TGTGCCAGCAGTGTGACAGGGGCCCAATACAATGAGCAGTTCTTC
cdr3_aa: CASSVTGAQYNEQFF

d_call: -
j_call: TRBJ1-3
v_call: TRBV7-6
clone_size: few
cdr3_nt: TGTGCCAGCAGCCCCTCCCAGGGTCTGACCCTCTCTGGAAACACCATATATTTT
cdr3_aa: CASSPSQGLTLSGNTIYF

d_call: -
j_call: TRBJ2-2
v_call: TRBV2
clone_size: -
cdr3_nt: TGTGCCAGCAGTGTTTTGCTGGGCGACACCGGGGAGCTGTTTTTT
cdr3_aa: CASSVLLGDTGELFF

d_call: -
j_call: TRBJ1-1
v_call: TRBV19
clone_size: once
cdr3_nt: TGTGCCAGTAGTTTTGGGCAGCCCAACACTGAAGCTTTCTTT
cdr3_aa: CASSFGQPNTEAFF

d_call: -
j_call: TRBJ2-3
v_call: TRBV2
clone_size: -
cdr3_nt: TGTGCCAGCAGACAAGGGGGGGGTCTAACAGATACGCAGTATTTT
cdr3_aa: CASRQGGGLTDTQYF

d_call: -
j_call: TRBJ2-5
v_call: TRBV5-4
clone_size: -
cdr3_nt: TGTGCCAGCAGTACCCAAGCCCTAGATCAAGAGACCCAGTACTTC
cdr3_aa: CASSTQALDQETQYF

d_call: -
j_call: TRBJ2-2
v_call: TRBV5-4
clone_size: -
cdr3_nt: TGTGCCAGCAGCTTGACAACCACCACCGGGGAGCTGTTTTTT
cdr3_aa: CASSLTTTTGELFF

d_call: -
j_call: TRBJ1-2
v_call: TRBV10-2
clone_size: -
cdr3_nt: TGCGCCAGCACACCTGGGGCCAACTATGGCTACACCTTC
cdr3_aa: CASTPGANYGYTF

d_call: -
j_call: TRBJ2-1
v_call: TRBV7-2
clone_size: -
cdr3_nt: TGTGCCAGCAGCTTAGTCAGGGTAGGGCAGTTCTTC
cdr3_aa: CASSLVRVGQFF

d_call: -
j_call: TRBJ1-4
v_call: TRBV18
clone_size: -
cdr3_nt: TGTGCCAGCTCGAGGGGGATAAATGAAAAACTGTTTTTT
cdr3_aa: CASSRGINEKLFF

d_call: -
j_call: TRBJ2-5
v_call: TRBV24-1
clone_size: -
cdr3_nt: TGTGCCACCAGTGATCCCTCAACGGAGGAAGAGACCCAGTACTTC
cdr3_aa: CATSDPSTEEETQYF

d_call: -
j_call: TRBJ2-7
v_call: TRBV19
clone_size: once
cdr3_nt: TGTGCCAGTAGTCTCGGCGACTCCAGGACACAGTACTTC
cdr3_aa: CASSLGDSRTQYF

d_call: -
j_call: TRBJ1-1
v_call: TRBV5-1
clone_size: -
cdr3_nt: TGCGCCAGCAGCTTGCCGGGAACTGAAGCTTTCTTT
cdr3_aa: CASSLPGTEAFF

d_call: -
j_call: TRBJ2-1
v_call: TRBV2
clone_size: -
cdr3_nt: TGTGCCAGCAGCGTTAGACGGGACTACAATGAGCAGTTCTTC
cdr3_aa: CASSVRRDYNEQFF

d_call: TRBD1
j_call: TRBJ2-5
v_call: TRBV7-6
clone_size: -
cdr3_nt: TGTGCCAGCAGCCCCCGGGGCGACGGGACAGCTGAGACCCAGTACTTC
cdr3_aa: CASSPRGDGTAETQYF

d_call: -
j_call: TRBJ2-3
v_call: TRBV7-9
clone_size: -
cdr3_nt: TGTGCCAGCAGCCTCCTAGGGGTTGTTTTAGATACGCAGTATTTT
cdr3_aa: CASSLLGVVLDTQYF

d_call: TRBD2
j_call: TRBJ2-2
v_call: TRBV24-1
clone_size: -
cdr3_nt: TGTGCCACCAGTGAAATAGCGGGAGGGCGCACCGGGGAGCTGTTTTTT
cdr3_aa: CATSEIAGGRTGELFF

d_call: TRBD1
j_call: TRBJ1-1
v_call: TRBV10-1
clone_size: -
cdr3_nt: TGCGCCAGCAGTGAGCCACGGACAGGGGAGAACACTGAAGCTTTCTTT
cdr3_aa: CASSEPRTGENTEAFF

d_call: TRBD1
j_call: TRBJ2-5
v_call: TRBV28
clone_size: -
cdr3_nt: TGTGCCAGCAGTCCCCCTACCCTGGCCGGGACAGGGAGGCGAGAGACCCAGTACTTC
cdr3_aa: CASSPPTLAGTGRRETQYF

d_call: TRBD2
j_call: TRBJ2-7
v_call: TRBV29-1
clone_size: -
cdr3_nt: TGCAGCGTCAAGGGACTAGCGGGGTCCCTCGCTATACCCGAGCAGTACTTC
cdr3_aa: CSVKGLAGSLAIPEQYF

d_call: -
j_call: TRBJ1-1
v_call: TRBV9
clone_size: -
cdr3_nt: TGTGCCAGCAGCCTTAGCCCCGGGGACACTGAAGCTTTCTTT
cdr3_aa: CASSLSPGDTEAFF

d_call: -
j_call: TRBJ2-5
v_call: TRBV18
clone_size: -
cdr3_nt: TGTGCCAGCTCAAACAGGGTTACCCAAGAGACCCAGTACTTC
cdr3_aa: CASSNRVTQETQYF

d_call: TRBD1
j_call: TRBJ1-5
v_call: TRBV7-9
clone_size: -
cdr3_nt: TGTGCCAGCAGCTTAGCATCAGGGGGCAGTCAGCCCCAGCATTTT
cdr3_aa: CASSLASGGSQPQHF

d_call: TRBD2
j_call: TRBJ2-1
v_call: TRBV30
clone_size: -
cdr3_nt: TGTGCCTCGAAACTAGCGGGAGGGCCGAGTAATGAGCAGTTCTTC
cdr3_aa: CASKLAGGPSNEQFF

d_call: TRBD1
j_call: TRBJ1-2
v_call: TRBV10-2
clone_size: once
cdr3_nt: TGCGCCAGCAGCCAAAGACAGGGAGGTGGCTACACCTTC
cdr3_aa: CASSQRQGGGYTF

d_call: TRBD1
j_call: TRBJ1-2
v_call: TRBV30
clone_size: -
cdr3_nt: TGTGCCTGGAGAGGGGCAGGGGGCTTTAGCTATGGCTACACCTTC
cdr3_aa: CAWRGAGGFSYGYTF

d_call: TRBD2
j_call: TRBJ2-5
v_call: TRBV5-4
clone_size: -
cdr3_nt: TGTGCCAGGGGGACTAGCGGGGAAGAGACCCAGTACTTC
cdr3_aa: CARGTSGEETQYF

d_call: TRBD2
j_call: TRBJ2-2
v_call: TRBV2
clone_size: -
cdr3_nt: TGTGCCAGCACAACCTCGGGGGGGGCGCGGGGGACCGGGGAGCTGTTTTTT
cdr3_aa: CASTTSGGARGTGELFF